This entry concerns a single T cell receptor (beta chain). The germline V gene encodes CDR1 LGHDT and CDR2 YNNKEL (reference sequence). CDR3 length: 16 amino acids. J lost 6 bases, V lost 5 bases, and 11 bases had no gene match. One entry per CDR3 protein, called by TCRdb with MiXCR from the RT-PCR reads. The sample has approximately 720,000 distinct CDR3 sequences; 13% to 15% are singletons. The sequence was obtained from a female donor in good health, serving as a healthy control. The chain joins TRBV3-1 to TRBJ2-3, with TRBD2 matching over 10 bases. Sequences were obtained from memory CD4+ T cells from blood. The DNA of the CDR3 is TGTGCCAGCAGCTCCTCGAAGCTAGCGGGAGTTGATACGCAGTATTTT. Protein: CASSSSKLAGVDTQYF.